These T cell receptor beta chains were read from a single sample in a study of T cell responses to AZD1222 COVID-19 vaccine. Assay used: immunoSEQ multiplex PCR; TCRdb lists only in-frame clones, some missing. This sample carries 120,000 to 150,000 clones, around 83% of them seen once, and the ten largest clones take over 4.5%. Sample: peripheral blood, taken 28 days after the second AZD1222 dose. Receptors were obtained from an adult who received the AZD1222 COVID-19 vaccine. Both conserved end residues are part of each CDR3. A D gene is named only where the DNA matches it firmly.

D gene	V gene	J gene	CDR3 protein
.	TRBV9	TRBJ2-5	CASSVGTSEGAETQYF
.	TRBV11-2	TRBJ2-7	CASSRDNLEQYF
.	TRBV19	TRBJ1-2	CASSIMAQGNYGYTF
.	TRBV19	TRBJ2-1	CASSMPGLGNPGQFF
TRBD1	TRBV19	TRBJ2-3	CASNRGTGFVDTQYF
.	TRBV27	TRBJ2-6	CASSLSVAGWTSGANVLTF
.	TRBV9	TRBJ2-2	CASSVTWAGELFF
.	TRBV4-2	TRBJ2-4	CASSQEAGGDIQYF
TRBD2	TRBV23-1	TRBJ2-7	CASRDQGTSAPRPYEQYF
TRBD1	TRBV29-1	TRBJ2-1	CSVAGTGIQVF
.	TRBV29-1	TRBJ2-2	CSVDVRTGELFF
.	TRBV28	TRBJ1-5	CASSLPTYPRGEQPQHF
.	TRBV3-1/TRBV3-2	TRBJ1-6	CASSSQTKWVWPPLHF
.	TRBV5-4	TRBJ2-7	CASSSGTPEYNEQYF
.	TRBV5-1	TRBJ1-2	CASSPAPDGFYGYTF
TRBD1	TRBV5-4	TRBJ1-6	CASSPGTGGAGSPLHF